This is a list of T cell receptor beta chains from one sample in a study of blood T cell repertoires in COVID-19. Measured with immunoSEQ multiplex PCR; TCRdb has only the in-frame clones, and not every one. Counted here are around 430,000 clones, more than 70% occurring once; the ten biggest clones make up over 9.5%. The specimen was peripheral blood. The source is a woman in her forties or fifties with COVID-19, enrolled during active disease. CDR3s include the opening cysteine and the closing phenylalanine or tryptophan. D genes are given only for firm matches. Expanded clones get a size class; other rows say once, few or many, or leave the size out.

TGTGCCATCAGTCCCCTAGCGGGGGGGAGGACGAGCACAGATACGCAGTATTTT	CAISPLAGGRTSTDTQYF	TRBD2	-	TRBJ2-3	18	TRBV10-3
TGTGCCAGCTCACCCATCCGAACAGGGATTAACTATGGCTACACCTTC	CASSPIRTGINYGYTF	-	once	TRBJ1-2	16	TRBV18
TGTGCCAGCAGCCAAGAACCGGGTTGGACTGAAGCTTTCTTT	CASSQEPGWTEAFF	-	many	TRBJ1-1	14	TRBV4-2
TGTGCCAGCAGCTTAGGCGCGCAAAGCACAGATACGCAGTATTTT	CASSLGAQSTDTQYF	-	-	TRBJ2-3	15	TRBV7-2
TGTGCCAGCAGTTTGGGGCGGGGGGACGAGCAGTACTTC	CASSLGRGDEQYF	TRBD2	-	TRBJ2-7	13	TRBV27
TGTGCCAGCAGCCTGGGGGAGGGCGCGCGGGGAAACACCATATATTTT	CASSLGEGARGNTIYF	-	-	TRBJ1-3	16	TRBV5-5
TGTGCCAGCAGTTTATTTATGGGACAGGGAACAAAACTGTTTTTT	CASSLFMGQGTKLFF	TRBD1	-	TRBJ1-4	15	TRBV27
TGTGCCAGCAGCCAAGGGGCCGAGCAGTACTTC	CASSQGAEQYF	-	-	TRBJ2-7	11	TRBV14
TGTGCCAGCAGAGAGCTCACAGATACGCAGTATTTT	CASRELTDTQYF	-	-	TRBJ2-3	12	TRBV2
TGTGCCAGCAGTACCTCAGGCGACCCAAATGAAAAACTGTTTTTT	CASSTSGDPNEKLFF	-	-	TRBJ1-4	15	TRBV27
TGTGCCAGCAGTCTCGGTATGGCGGGGGAAAAACTGTTTTTT	CASSLGMAGEKLFF	-	-	TRBJ1-4	14	TRBV2
TGTGCCAGCAGCCTCCTACAGGGTTACGAGCAGTACTTC	CASSLLQGYEQYF	-	-	TRBJ2-7	13	TRBV7-9
TGTGCCAGCATGATACGGGGGGCGAACACCGGGGAGCTGTTTTTT	CASMIRGANTGELFF	TRBD2	-	TRBJ2-2	15	TRBV2
TGTGCCAGCAGAAGTACAGGGGGCAATCAGCCCCAGCATTTT	CASRSTGGNQPQHF	-	-	TRBJ1-5	14	TRBV21-1
TGCGCCACCGCATTAGACAACCCTAACTATGGCTACACCTTC	CATALDNPNYGYTF	-	-	TRBJ1-2	14	TRBV5-1
TGTGCCAGCAGCCAACCCGGACAGGTCGGAGGTGAATCACCCCTCCACTTT	CASSQPGQVGGESPLHF	TRBD1	-	TRBJ1-6	17	TRBV4-2
TGTGCCTGCAAGACAGGCGCGAATCAGCCCCAGCATTTT	CACKTGANQPQHF	-	-	TRBJ1-5	13	TRBV30
TGTGCCAGTAGTATAGGGGCAGCTTATGGCTACACCTTC	CASSIGAAYGYTF	-	-	TRBJ1-2	13	TRBV19
TGTGCCTGGAGCCTAGGGGCCGGGGGAAGGGGCTACACCTTC	CAWSLGAGGRGYTF	-	-	TRBJ1-2	14	TRBV30
TGTGCCAGTAGTATAGATCCCGGGGAGCAGTACTTC	CASSIDPGEQYF	-	-	TRBJ2-7	12	TRBV19
TGCGCCAGCAGCTTGGATGTCGCAGGGCGGTATGAGCAGTTCTTC	CASSLDVAGRYEQFF	-	-	TRBJ2-1	15	TRBV5-1
TGTGCCAGCTCCCTTTATTACCGAGAACCTTGGGAGGGCTACACCTTC	CASSLYYREPWEGYTF	-	-	TRBJ1-2	16	TRBV19
TGCGCCAGCAGCGGATCTACAGGGGCCCCAGATACGCAGTATTTT	CASSGSTGAPDTQYF	TRBD1	-	TRBJ2-3	15	TRBV5-1
TGTGCCAGCAGCCCAGGAGGGGCGGGAGCCTATGGCTACACCTTC	CASSPGGAGAYGYTF	-	-	TRBJ1-2	15	TRBV7-2
TGTGCCAGCAGGTGGACTAGGGACACAGATACGCAGTATTTT	CASRWTRDTDTQYF	TRBD2	-	TRBJ2-3	14	TRBV6-5
TGTGCCAGCAGCTTGCTTGCAGGGAACACCGGGGAGCTGTTTTTT	CASSLLAGNTGELFF	-	-	TRBJ2-2	15	TRBV5-4
TGTGCCAGCAGCTTGGCCACAGAAAACACCGGGGAGCTGTTTTTT	CASSLATENTGELFF	-	-	TRBJ2-2	15	TRBV5-4